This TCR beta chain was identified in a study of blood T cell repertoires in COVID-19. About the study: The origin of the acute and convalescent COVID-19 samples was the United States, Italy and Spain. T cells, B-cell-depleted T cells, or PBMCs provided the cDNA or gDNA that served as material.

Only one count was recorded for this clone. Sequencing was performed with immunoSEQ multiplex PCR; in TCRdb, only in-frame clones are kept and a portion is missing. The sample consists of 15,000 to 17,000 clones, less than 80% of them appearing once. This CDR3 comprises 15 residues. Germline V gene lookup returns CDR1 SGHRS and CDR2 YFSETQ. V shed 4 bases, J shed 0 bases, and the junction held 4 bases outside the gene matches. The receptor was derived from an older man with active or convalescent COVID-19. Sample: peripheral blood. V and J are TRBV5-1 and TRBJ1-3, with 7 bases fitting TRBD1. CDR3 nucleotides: TGCGCCAGCAGCGCAGCAGGGGGCTCTGGAAACACCATATATTTT. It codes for CASSAAGGSGNTIYF.